A single sample gave rise to the 2 T cell receptor beta chains below, sequenced in a study of high-grade serous ovarian cancer treatment subgroups. Tumor samples were obtained before definitive surgery or chemotherapy. Sequencing was performed with immunoSEQ multiplex PCR; in TCRdb, only in-frame clones are kept and a portion is missing. The sample has about 36,000 clones; around three quarters are singletons. The material sequenced was tumor tissue. These receptors were taken from a human donor with high-grade serous ovarian cancer.

The chain uses TRBV6-5 and TRBJ2-7; D perhaps matches TRBD2 (6 bases). In germline, CDR1 is MNHEY, CDR2 SVGAGI. The V end lost 6 bases, the J end lost 7 bases, and 16 bases lay between the germline ends. This CDR3 has 13 amino acids. CDR3 residues: CASSAGRNREQYF. The CDR3 DNA follows: TGTGCCAGCAGCGCGGGACGGAACAGGGAGCAGTACTTC.

The CDR3 nucleotides are TGCAGCGTTGTATGGCAGGGGGACTATGGCTACACCTTC. Residues: CSVVWQGDYGYTF. The chain links TRBV29-1 to TRBJ1-2; 7 nucleotides line up with TRBD1. The ends lost 4 bases at V and 3 bases at J; junction bases unmatched: 5. This CDR3 spans 13 amino acids. Germline CDR1 is SQVTM and CDR2 is ANQGSEA.